This T cell receptor (beta chain) was captured by sequencing in a study of blood T cells in healthy people across ages. V was clipped by 3 bases and J by 9 bases, with 18 bases between them. This CDR3 region has 15 residues. Germline CDR1 SNHLY, CDR2 FYNNEI. Then a second PCR, running about 7 to 11 cycles, was carried out with a sample-barcoded 5' primer and a J-beta primer mix. A template-switch adaptor that had 12 random nucleotides put a tag on each cDNA molecule. TCRdb ran MiXCR on the 5' RACE reads and lists one entry per CDR3 protein. The sample consists of fewer than 2 million distinct CDR3 sequences, about 39% of them appearing once. Donors ranged from roughly 6 to 100 years old and were healthy Caucasians in Russia. For every donor, a draw yielded 9.5 to 10 milliliters of peripheral blood.

The TCR sequence derives from a human donor in good health. This chain joins TRBV2 and TRBJ2-1; D is perhaps TRBD2 (6 bases). The material sequenced was blood. CDR3 in DNA: TGTGCCAGCAGTGACTCTGCGCTGGGAGGTGGTGAGCAGTTCTTC. Residues: CASSDSALGGGEQFF.